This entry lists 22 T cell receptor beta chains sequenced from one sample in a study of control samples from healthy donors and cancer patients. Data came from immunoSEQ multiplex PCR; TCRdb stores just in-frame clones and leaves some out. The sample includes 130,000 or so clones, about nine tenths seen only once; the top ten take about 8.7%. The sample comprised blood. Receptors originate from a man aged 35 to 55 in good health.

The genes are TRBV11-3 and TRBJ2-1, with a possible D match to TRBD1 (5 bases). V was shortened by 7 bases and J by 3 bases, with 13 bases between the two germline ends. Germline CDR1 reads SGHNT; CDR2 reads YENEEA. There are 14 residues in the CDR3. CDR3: CASTLGQGYNEQFF. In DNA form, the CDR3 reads TGTGCCAGCACCCTGGGGCAGGGCTACAATGAGCAGTTCTTC.

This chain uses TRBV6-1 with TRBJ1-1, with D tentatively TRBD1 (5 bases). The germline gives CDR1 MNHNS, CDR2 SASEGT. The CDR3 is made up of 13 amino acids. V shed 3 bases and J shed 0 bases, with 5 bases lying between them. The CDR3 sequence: CASSETVNTEAFF. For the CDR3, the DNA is TGTGCCAGCAGTGAGACAGTGAACACTGAAGCTTTCTTT.

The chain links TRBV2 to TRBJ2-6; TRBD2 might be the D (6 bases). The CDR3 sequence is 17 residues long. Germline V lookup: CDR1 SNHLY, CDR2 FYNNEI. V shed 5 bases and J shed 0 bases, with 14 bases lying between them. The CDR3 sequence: CASSPWSGVSGANVLTF. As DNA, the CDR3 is TGTGCCAGCAGTCCTTGGTCGGGGGTCTCTGGGGCCAACGTCCTGACTTTC.

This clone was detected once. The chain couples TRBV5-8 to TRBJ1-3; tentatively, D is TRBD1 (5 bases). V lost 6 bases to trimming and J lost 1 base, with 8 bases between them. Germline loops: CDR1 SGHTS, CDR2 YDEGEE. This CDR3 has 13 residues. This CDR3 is CASTGRSGNTIYF. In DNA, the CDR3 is TGTGCCAGCACAGGGAGGTCTGGAAACACCATATATTTT.

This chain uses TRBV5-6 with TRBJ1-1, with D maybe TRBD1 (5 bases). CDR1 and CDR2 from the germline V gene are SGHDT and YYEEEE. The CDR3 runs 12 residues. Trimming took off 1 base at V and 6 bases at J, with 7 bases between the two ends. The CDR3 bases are TGTGCCAGCAGCTTGCAGGGCCCTGAAGCTTTCTTT. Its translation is CASSLQGPEAFF.

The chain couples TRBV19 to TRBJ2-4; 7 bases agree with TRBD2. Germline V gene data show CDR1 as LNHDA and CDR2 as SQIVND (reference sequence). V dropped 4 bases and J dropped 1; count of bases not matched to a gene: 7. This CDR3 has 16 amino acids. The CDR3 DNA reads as TGTGCCAGTAGTAGGGGAGGGTACGAGGCCAAAAACATTCAGTACTTC. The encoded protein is CASSRGGYEAKNIQYF.

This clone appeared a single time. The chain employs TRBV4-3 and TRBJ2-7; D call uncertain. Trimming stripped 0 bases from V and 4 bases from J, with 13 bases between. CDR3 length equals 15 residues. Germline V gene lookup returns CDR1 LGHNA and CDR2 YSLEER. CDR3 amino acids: CASSQDWSPQYEQYF. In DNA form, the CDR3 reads TGCGCCAGCAGCCAAGATTGGTCCCCCCAATACGAGCAGTACTTC.

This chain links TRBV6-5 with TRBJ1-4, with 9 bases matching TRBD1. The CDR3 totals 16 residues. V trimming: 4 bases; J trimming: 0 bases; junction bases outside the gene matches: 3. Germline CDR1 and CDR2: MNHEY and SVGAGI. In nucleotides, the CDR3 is TGTGCCAGCAGTTCGGGACAGGGTTCAACTAATGAAAAACTGTTTTTT. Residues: CASSSGQGSTNEKLFF.

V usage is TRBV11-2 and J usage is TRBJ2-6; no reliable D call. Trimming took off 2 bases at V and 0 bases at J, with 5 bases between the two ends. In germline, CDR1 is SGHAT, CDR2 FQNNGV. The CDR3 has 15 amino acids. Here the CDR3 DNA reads TGTGCCAGCAGCTTATATGCCTCTGGGGCCAACGTCCTGACTTTC. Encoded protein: CASSLYASGANVLTF.

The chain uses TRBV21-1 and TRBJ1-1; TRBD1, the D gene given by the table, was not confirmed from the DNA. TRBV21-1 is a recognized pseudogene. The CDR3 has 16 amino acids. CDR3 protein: CASSKGRDRGGTEAFF. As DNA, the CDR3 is TGTGCCAGCAGCAAAGGACGGGACAGGGGCGGAACTGAAGCTTTCTTT.

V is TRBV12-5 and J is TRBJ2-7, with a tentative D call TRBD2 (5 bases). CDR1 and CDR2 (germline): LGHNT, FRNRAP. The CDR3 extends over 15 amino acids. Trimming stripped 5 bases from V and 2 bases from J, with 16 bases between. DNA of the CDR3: TGTGCTAGTGGTGGGGAGTTAGGAACAACCTACGAGCAGTACTTC. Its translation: CASGGELGTTYEQYF.

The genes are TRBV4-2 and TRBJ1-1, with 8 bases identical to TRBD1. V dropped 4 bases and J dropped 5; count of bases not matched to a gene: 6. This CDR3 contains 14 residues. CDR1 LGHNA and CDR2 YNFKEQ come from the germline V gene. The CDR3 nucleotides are TGTGCCAGCAGCCCTGGACAGGGAAGGACTGAAGCTTTCTTT. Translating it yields CASSPGQGRTEAFF.

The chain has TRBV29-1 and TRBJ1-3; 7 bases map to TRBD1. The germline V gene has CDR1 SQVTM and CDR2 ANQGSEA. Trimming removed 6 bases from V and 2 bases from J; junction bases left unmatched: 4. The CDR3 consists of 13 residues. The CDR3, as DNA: TGCAGCGTGTCCGGGACAGCTGGAAACACCATATATTTT. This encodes CSVSGTAGNTIYF.

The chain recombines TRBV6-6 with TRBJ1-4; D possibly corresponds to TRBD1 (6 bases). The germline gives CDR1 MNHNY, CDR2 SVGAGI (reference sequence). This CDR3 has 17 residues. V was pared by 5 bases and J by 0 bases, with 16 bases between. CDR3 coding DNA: TGTGCCAGCAGTCCAGGGGTGGGACTGGCAACTAATGAAAAACTGTTTTTT. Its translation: CASSPGVGLATNEKLFF.

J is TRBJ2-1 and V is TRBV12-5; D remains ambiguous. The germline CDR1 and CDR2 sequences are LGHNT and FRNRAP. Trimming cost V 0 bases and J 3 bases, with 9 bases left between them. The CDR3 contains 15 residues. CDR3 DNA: TGTGCTAGTGGTTTGGTAGAAGCCGGCTACAATGAGCAGTTCTTC. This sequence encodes CASGLVEAGYNEQFF.

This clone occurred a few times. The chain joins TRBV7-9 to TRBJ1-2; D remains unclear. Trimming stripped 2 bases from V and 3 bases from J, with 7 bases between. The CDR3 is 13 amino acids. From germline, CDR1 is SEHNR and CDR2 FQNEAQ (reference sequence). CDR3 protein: CASSLSVDYGYTF. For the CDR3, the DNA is TGTGCCAGCAGCTTATCTGTGGACTATGGCTACACCTTC. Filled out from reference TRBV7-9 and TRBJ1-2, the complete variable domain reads DTGVSQNPRHKITKRGQNVTFRCDPISEHNRLYWYRQTLGQGPEFLTYFQNEAQLEKSRLLSDRFSAERPKGSFSTLEIQRTEQGDSAMYLCASSLSVDYGYTFGSGTRLTVV.

CDR3 bases: TGCGCCAGCAGCCACGCCGGGACAGCTGTAGGCCAGCCCCAGCATTTT. It specifies CASSHAGTAVGQPQHF. V usage is TRBV4-1 and J usage is TRBJ1-5; TRBD1 matches at 7 bases. With V trimmed by 3 bases and J by 7 bases, 12 bases remained unmatched. Germline assignment: CDR1 MGHRA and CDR2 YSYEKL. This CDR3 comprises 16 residues.

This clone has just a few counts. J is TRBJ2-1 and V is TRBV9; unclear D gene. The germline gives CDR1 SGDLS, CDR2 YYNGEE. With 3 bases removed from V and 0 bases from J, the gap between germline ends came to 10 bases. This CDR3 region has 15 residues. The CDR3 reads CASSETPGSYNEQFF. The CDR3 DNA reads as TGTGCCAGCAGCGAGACGCCCGGCTCCTACAATGAGCAGTTCTTC.

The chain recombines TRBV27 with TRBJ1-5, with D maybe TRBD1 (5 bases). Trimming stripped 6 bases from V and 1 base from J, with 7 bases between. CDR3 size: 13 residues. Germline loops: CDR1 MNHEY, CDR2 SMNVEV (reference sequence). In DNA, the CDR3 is TGTGCCAGCAGCCGGGACAGCAATCAGCCCCAGCATTTT. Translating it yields CASSRDSNQPQHF.

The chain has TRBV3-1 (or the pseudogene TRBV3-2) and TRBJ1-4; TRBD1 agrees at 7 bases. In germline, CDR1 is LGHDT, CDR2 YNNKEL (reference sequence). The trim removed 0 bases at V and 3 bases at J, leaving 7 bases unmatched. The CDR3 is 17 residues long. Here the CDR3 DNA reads TGTGCCAGCAGCCAAGAGAAGGACAGGACCCCTAATGAAAAACTGTTTTTT. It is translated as CASSQEKDRTPNEKLFF.

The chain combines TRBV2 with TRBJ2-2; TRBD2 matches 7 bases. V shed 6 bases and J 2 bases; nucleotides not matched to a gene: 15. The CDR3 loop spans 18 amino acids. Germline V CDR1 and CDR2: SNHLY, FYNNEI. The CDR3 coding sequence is TGTGCCAGCAGCGGAGGAGACTTAGGACTAGTCAACACCGGGGAGCTGTTTTTT. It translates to CASSGGDLGLVNTGELFF.

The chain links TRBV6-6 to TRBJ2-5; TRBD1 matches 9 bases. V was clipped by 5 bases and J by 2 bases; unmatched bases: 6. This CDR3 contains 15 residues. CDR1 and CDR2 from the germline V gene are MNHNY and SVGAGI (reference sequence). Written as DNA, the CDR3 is TGTGCCAGCAGTACGGACAGGGGAAGACAAGAGACCCAGTACTTC. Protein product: CASSTDRGRQETQYF.